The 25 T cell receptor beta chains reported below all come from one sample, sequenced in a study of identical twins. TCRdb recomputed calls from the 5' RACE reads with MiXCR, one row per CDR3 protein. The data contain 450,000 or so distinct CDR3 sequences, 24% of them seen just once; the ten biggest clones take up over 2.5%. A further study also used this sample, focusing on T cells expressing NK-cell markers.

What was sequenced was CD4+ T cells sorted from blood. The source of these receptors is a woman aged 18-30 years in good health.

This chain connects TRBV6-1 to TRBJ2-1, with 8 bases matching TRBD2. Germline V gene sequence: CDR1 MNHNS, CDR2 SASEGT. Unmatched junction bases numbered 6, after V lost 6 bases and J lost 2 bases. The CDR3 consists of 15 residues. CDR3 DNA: TGTGCCAGCAGGCCTAGCGGGTCGGCCTACAATGAGCAGTTCTTC. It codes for CASRPSGSAYNEQFF.

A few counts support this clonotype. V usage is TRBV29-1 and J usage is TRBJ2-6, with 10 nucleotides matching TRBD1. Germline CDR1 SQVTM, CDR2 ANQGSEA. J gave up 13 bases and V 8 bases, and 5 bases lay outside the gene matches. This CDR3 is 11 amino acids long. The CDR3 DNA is TGCAGCACAGGGACAGGGGAAGTCCTGACTTTC. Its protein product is CSTGTGEVLTF.

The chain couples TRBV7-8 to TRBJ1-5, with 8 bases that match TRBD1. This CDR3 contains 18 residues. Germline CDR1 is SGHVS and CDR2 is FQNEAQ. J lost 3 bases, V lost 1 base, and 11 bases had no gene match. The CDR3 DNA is TGTGCCAGCAGCTTAGATGTCCGCCACAGGGGGTCCAATCAGCCCCAGCATTTT. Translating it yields CASSLDVRHRGSNQPQHF.

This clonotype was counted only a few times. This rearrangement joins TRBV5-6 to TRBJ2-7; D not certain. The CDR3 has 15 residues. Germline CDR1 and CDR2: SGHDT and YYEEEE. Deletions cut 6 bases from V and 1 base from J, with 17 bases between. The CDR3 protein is CASIQGKLESYEQYF. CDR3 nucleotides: TGTGCCAGCATCCAAGGGAAGCTGGAGTCCTACGAGCAGTACTTC.

The CDR3 sequence is CASSYTPNTEAFF. In DNA, the CDR3 is TGTGCCAGCAGTTACACACCAAACACTGAAGCTTTCTTT. The chain employs TRBV6-5 and TRBJ1-1; no reliable D call. Trimming took 2 bases from V and 2 from J, leaving 6 bases between them. Germline V gene data show CDR1 as MNHEY and CDR2 as SVGAGI. This CDR3 comprises 13 residues.

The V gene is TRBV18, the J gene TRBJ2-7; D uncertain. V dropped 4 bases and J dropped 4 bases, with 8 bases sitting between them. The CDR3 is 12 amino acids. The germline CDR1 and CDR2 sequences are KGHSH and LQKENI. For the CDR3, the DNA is TGTGCCAGCTCACGACCCGCGTACGAGCAGTACTTC. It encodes CASSRPAYEQYF.

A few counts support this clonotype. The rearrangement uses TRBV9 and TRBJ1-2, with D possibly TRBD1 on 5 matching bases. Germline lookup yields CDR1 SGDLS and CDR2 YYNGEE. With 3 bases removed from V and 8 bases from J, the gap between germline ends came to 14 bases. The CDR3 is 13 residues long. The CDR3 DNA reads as TGTGCCAGCAGCGCCCTGGGGGGTCGCGGCTACACCTTC. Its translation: CASSALGGRGYTF.

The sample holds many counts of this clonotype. The CDR3 DNA sequence: TGCGCCAGCAGCCAAGTCGCTAGCGGGAGGGACGAGCAGTACTTC. Protein: CASSQVASGRDEQYF. The V and J genes are TRBV4-3 and TRBJ2-7; the match to TRBD2 covers 12 bases. The CDR3 spans 15 residues. Germline CDR1 LGHNA, CDR2 YSLEER. V lost 1 base, J lost 5 bases, and 3 bases stayed unmatched.

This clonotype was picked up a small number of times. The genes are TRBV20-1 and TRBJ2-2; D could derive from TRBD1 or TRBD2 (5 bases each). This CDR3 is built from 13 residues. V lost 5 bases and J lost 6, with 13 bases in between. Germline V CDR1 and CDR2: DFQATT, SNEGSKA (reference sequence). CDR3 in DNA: TGCAGTGCTCGGGACCTAAGGGCCGGGGAGCTGTTTTTT. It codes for CSARDLRAGELFF.

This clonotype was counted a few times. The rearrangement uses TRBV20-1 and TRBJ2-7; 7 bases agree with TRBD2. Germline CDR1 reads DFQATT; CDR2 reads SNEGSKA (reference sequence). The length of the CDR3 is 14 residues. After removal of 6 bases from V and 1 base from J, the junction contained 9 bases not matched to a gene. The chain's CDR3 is CSASPSGGSYEQYF. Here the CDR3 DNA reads TGCAGTGCAAGCCCTAGCGGAGGGTCCTACGAGCAGTACTTC.

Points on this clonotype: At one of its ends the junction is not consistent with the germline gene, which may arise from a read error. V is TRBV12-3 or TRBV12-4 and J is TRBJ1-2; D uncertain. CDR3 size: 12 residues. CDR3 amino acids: CASTAWQYGYTF. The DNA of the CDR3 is TGTGCAAGCACAGCCTGGCAATATGGCTACACCTTC.

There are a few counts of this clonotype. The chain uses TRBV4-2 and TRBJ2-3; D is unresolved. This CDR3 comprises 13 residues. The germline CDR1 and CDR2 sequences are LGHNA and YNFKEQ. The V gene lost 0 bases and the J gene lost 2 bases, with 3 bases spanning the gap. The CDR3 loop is CASSQDPTDTQYF. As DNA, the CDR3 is TGTGCCAGCAGCCAAGATCCCACAGATACGCAGTATTTT.

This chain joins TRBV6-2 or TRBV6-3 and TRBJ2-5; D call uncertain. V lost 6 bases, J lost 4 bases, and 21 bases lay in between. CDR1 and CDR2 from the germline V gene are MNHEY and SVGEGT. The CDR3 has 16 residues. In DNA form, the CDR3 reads TGTGCCAGCAGCCCTGAGACTGGAAGGATCGGAGAGACCCAGTACTTC. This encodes CASSPETGRIGETQYF.

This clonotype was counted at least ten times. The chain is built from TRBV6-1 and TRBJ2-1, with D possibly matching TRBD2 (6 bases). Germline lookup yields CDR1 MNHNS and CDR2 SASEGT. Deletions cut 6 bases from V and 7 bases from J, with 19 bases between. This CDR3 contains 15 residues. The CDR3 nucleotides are TGTGCCAGCAGCAACCGGGACTCCCGAGGAAATGAGCAGTTCTTC. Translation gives CASSNRDSRGNEQFF.

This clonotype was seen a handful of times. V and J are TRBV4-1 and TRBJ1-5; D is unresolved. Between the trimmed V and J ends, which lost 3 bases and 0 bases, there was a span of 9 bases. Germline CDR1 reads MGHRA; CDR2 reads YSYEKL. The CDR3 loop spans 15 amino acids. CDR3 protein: CASSQNSNSNQPQHF. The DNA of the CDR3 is TGCGCCAGCAGCCAGAATTCCAATAGCAATCAGCCCCAGCATTTT.

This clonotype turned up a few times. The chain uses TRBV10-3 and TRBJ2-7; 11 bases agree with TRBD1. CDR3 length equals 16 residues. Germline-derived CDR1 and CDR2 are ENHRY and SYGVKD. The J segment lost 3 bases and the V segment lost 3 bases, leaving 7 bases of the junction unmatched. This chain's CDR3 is CAISESRDRGNYEQYF. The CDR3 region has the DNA TGTGCCATCAGTGAATCCCGGGACAGGGGGAACTACGAGCAGTACTTC.

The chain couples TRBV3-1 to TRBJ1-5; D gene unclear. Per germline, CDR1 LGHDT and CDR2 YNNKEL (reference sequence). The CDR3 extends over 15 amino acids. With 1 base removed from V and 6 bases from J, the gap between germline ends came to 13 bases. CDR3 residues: CASSQGGGSTQPQHF. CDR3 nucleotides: TGTGCCAGCAGCCAAGGGGGTGGTTCTACTCAGCCCCAGCATTTT.

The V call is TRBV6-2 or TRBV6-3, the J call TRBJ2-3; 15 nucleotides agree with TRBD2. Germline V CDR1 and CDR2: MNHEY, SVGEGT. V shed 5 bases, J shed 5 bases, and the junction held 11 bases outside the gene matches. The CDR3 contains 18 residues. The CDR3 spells CASSQPGLAGGEEDTQYF. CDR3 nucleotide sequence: TGTGCCAGCAGTCAGCCGGGACTAGCGGGAGGCGAGGAAGATACGCAGTATTTT.

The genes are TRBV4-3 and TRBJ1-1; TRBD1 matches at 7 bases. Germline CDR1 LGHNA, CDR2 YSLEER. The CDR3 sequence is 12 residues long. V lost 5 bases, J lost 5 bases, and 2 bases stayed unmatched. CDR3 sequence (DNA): TGCGCCAGCAGCGACAGGGAAACTGAAGCTTTCTTT. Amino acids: CASSDRETEAFF.

The DNA for the CDR3 is TGTGCCAGCAGCTTGGGGCGGGACAGAACAGATACGCAGTATTTT. Protein: CASSLGRDRTDTQYF. The gene calls are TRBV5-4 and TRBJ2-3, with D perhaps matching TRBD1 (7 bases). The CDR3 has 15 amino acids. Germline V gene data show CDR1 as SGHNT and CDR2 as YYREEE (reference sequence). V lost 0 bases to trimming and J lost 3 bases, with 11 bases between them.

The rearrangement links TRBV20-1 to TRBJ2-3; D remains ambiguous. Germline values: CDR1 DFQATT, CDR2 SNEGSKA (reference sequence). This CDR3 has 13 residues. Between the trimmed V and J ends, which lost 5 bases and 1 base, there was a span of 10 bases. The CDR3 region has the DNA TGCAGTGCTGAGCGAGTGGGCACAGATACGCAGTATTTT. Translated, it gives CSAERVGTDTQYF.

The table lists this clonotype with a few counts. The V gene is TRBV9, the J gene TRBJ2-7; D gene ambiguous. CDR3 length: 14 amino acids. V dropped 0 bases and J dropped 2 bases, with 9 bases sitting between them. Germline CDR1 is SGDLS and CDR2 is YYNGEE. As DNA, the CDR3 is TGTGCCAGCAGCGTAGATCACCTGGCCTACGAGCAGTACTTC. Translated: CASSVDHLAYEQYF.

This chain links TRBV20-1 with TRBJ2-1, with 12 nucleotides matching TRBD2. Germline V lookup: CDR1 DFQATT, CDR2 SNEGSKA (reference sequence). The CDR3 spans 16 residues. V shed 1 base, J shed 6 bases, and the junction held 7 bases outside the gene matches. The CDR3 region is CSARAPTSGGRNEQFF. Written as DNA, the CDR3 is TGCAGTGCTAGAGCTCCGACTAGCGGGGGCCGCAATGAGCAGTTCTTC.

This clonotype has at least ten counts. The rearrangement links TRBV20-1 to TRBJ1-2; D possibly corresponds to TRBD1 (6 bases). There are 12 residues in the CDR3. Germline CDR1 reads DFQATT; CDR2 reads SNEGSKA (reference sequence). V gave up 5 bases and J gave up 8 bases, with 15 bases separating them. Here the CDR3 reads CSASTGSSGYTF. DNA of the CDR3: TGCAGTGCTTCTACAGGGTCCTCGGGCTACACCTTC.

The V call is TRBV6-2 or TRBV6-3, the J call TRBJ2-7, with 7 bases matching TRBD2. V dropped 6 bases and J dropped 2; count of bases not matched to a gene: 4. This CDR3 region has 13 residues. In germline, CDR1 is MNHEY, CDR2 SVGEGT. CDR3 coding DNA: TGTGCCAGCAGACTCGGACTAGCCTACGAGCAGTACTTC. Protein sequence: CASRLGLAYEQYF.